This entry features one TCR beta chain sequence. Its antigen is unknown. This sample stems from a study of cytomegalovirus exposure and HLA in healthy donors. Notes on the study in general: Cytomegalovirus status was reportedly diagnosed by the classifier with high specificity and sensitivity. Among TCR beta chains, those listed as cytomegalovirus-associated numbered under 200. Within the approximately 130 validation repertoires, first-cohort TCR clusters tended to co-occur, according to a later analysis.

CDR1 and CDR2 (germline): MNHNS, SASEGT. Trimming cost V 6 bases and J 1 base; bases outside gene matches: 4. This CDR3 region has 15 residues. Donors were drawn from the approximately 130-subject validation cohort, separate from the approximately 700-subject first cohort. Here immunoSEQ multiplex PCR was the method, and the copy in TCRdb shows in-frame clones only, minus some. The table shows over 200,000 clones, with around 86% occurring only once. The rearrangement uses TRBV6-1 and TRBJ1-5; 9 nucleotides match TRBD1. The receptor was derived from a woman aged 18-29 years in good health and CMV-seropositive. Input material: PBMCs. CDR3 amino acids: CASRIQGASNQPQHF. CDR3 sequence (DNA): TGTGCCAGCAGAATACAGGGGGCGAGCAATCAGCCCCAGCATTTT.